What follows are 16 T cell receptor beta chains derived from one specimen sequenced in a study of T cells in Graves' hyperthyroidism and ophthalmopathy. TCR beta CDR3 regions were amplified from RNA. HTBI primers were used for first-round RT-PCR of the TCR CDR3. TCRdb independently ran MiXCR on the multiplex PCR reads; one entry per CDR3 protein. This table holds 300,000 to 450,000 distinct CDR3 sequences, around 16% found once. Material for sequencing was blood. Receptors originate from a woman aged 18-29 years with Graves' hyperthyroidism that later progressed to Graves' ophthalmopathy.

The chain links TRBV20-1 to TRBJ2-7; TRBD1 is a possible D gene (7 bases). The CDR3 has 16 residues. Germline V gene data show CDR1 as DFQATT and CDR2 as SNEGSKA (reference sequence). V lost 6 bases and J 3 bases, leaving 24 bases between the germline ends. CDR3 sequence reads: CSALSRQGLGNYEQYF. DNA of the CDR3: TGCAGTGCACTTTCGCGACAGGGACTTGGGAACTACGAGCAGTACTTC.

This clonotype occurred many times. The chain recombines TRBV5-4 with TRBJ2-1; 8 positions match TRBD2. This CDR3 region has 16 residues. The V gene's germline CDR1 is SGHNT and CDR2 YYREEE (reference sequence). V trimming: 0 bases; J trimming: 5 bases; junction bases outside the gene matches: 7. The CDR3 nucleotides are TGTGCCAGCAGCTTGGTGGTGACTAGCGCCCACAATGAGCAGTTCTTC. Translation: CASSLVVTSAHNEQFF.

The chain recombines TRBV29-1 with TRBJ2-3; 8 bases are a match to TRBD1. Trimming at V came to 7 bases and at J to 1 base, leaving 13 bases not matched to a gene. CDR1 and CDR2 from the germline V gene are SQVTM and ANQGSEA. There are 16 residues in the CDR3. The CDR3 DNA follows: TGCAGCGCCATGCGGGGACAGGAGGCGCGCACAGATACGCAGTATTTT. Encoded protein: CSAMRGQEARTDTQYF.

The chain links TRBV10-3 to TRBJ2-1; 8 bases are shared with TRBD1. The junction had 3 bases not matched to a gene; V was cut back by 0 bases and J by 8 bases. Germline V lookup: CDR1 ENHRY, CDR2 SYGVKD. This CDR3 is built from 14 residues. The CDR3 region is CAISESSRGHEQFF. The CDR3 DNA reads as TGTGCCATCAGTGAGTCGTCCAGGGGGCATGAGCAGTTCTTC.

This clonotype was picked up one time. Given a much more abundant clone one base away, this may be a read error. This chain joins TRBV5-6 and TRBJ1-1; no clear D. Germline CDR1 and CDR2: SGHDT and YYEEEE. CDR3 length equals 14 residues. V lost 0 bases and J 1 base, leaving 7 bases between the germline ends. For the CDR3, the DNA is TGTGCCAGCAGCTTGGATTTCGGGAACACTGAAGCTTTCTTT. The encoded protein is CASSLDFGNTEAFF.

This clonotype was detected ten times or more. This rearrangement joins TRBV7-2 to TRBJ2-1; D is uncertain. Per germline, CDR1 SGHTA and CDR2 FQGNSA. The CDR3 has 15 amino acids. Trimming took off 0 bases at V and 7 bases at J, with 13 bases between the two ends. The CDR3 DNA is TGTGCCAGCAGCTTAGCGCCCCGTGGAGCGAATGAGCAGTTCTTC. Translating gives CASSLAPRGANEQFF.

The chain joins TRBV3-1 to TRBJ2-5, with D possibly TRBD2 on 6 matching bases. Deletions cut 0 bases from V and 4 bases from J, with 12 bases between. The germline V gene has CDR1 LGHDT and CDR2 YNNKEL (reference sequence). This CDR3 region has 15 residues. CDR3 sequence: CASSQDPGGRETQYF. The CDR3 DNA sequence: TGTGCCAGCAGCCAAGATCCAGGAGGGAGAGAGACCCAGTACTTC.

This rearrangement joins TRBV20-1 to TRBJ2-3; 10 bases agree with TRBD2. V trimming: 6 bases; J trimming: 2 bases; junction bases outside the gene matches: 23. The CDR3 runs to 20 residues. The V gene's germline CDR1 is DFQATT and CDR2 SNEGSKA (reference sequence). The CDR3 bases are TGCAGTGCCCCAGGGTTAGCGGGAGGAGGGAAACAGGGGTCCACAGATACGCAGTATTTT. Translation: CSAPGLAGGGKQGSTDTQYF.

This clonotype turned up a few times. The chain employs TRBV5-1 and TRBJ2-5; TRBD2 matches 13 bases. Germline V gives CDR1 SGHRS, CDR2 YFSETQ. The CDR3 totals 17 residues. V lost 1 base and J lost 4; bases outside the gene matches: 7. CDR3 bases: TGCGCCAGCAGCTTGCGTACTAGCGGGAGGGCCCTAGAGACCCAGTACTTC. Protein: CASSLRTSGRALETQYF.

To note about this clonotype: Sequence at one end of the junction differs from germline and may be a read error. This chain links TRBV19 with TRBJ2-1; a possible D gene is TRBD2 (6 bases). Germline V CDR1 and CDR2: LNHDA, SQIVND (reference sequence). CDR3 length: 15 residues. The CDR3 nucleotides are TGTGCCAGTAGTATCCCCCGGGGGTCCTACAATGAGCAGCTCTTC. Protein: CASSIPRGSYNEQLF.

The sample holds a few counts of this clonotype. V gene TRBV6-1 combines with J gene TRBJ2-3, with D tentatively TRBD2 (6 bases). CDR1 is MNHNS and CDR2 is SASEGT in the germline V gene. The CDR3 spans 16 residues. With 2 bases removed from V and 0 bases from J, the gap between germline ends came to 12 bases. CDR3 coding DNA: TGTGCCAGCAGTGAACCCTGGCTAGCGAGCACAGATACGCAGTATTTT. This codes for CASSEPWLASTDTQYF.

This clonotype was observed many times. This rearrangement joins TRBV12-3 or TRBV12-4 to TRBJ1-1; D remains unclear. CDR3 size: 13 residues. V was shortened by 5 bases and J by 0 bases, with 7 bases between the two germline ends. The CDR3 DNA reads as TGTGCCAGCAGTAAAACAGTGAACACTGAAGCTTTCTTT. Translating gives CASSKTVNTEAFF.

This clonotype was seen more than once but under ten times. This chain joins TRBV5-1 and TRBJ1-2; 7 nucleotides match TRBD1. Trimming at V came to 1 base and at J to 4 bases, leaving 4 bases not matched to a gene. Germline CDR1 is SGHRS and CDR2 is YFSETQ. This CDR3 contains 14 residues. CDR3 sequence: CASSLLSGGYGYTF. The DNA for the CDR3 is TGCGCCAGCAGCTTGTTGTCAGGGGGCTATGGCTACACCTTC. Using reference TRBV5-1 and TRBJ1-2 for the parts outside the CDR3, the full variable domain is KAGVTQTPRYLIKTRGQQVTLSCSPISGHRSVSWYQQTPGQGLQFLFEYFSETQRNKGNFPGRFSGRQFSNSRSEMNVSTLELGDSALYLCASSLLSGGYGYTFGSGTRLTVV.

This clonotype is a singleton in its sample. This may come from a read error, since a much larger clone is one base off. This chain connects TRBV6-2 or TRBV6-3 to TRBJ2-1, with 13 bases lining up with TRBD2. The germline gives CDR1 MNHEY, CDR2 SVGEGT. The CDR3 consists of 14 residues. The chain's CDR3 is CASGYPGLAGDQFF. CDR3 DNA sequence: TGTGCCAGCGGTTATCCCGGACTAGCGGGAGACCAGTTCTTC.

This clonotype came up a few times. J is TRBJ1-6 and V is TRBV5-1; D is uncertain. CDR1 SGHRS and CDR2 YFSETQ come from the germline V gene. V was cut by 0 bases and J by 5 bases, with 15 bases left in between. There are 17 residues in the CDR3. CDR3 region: CASSLVVSQRDNSPLHF. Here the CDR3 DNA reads TGCGCCAGCAGCTTGGTGGTGTCGCAGAGGGATAATTCACCCCTCCACTTT.

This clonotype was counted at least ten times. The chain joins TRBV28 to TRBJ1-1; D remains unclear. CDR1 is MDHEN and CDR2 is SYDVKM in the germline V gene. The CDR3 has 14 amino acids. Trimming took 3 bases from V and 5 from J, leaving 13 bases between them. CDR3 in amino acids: CASSLVMGRTEAFF. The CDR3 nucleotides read TGTGCCAGCAGTTTGGTTATGGGCAGGACTGAAGCTTTCTTT.